This T cell receptor (beta chain) was observed in a study of vaccination and CD4 T cells after COVID-19. Across the study: Median time from COVID diagnosis to post-COVID sampling was over 85 days (35 to 161). General observations from the study: Median SARS-CoV-2-reactive clonotype numbers went up from roughly 19 to 38, but not significantly.

Regarding treatment: roughly ten-day PBMC culture with coronavirus spike peptide pools or control peptides (ViraFEST assay). Sequencing of the DNA from cultured CD4+ T cells was carried out with the Oncomine TCR Beta short-read assay. TCRdb re-derived calls from the PCR reads in MiXCR, one entry per CDR3 protein. The sample includes under 20,000 distinct CDR3 sequences, around half of them seen just once. This clonotype came up once. The target antigen is unknown. The germline V gene encodes CDR1 GTSNPN and CDR2 SVGIG (reference sequence). This CDR3 is 12 amino acids long. V was trimmed by 1 base and J by 2 bases, leaving 5 bases between them.

This clonotype originated in a human donor who had recovered from COVID-19. Sequencing used CD4+ T cells from blood, cultured in vitro, obtained before SARS-CoV-2 vaccination. The chain recombines TRBV30 with TRBJ2-5, with D uncertain. DNA for the CDR3: TGTGCCTGGAGTGCAGCACAAGAGACCCAGTACTTC. Protein sequence: CAWSAAQETQYF.